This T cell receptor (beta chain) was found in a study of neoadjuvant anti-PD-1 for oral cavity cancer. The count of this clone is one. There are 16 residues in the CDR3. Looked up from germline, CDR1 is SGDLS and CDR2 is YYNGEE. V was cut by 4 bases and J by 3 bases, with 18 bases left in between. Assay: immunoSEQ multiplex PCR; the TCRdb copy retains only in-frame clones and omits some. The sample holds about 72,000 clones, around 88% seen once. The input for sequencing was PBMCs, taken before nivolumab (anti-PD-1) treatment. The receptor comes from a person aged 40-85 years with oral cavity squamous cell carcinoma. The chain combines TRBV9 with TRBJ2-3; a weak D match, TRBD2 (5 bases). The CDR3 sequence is CASSQSSWRRTDTQYF. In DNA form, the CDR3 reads TGTGCCAGCAGCCAAAGTTCCTGGCGGAGGACAGATACGCAGTATTTT.